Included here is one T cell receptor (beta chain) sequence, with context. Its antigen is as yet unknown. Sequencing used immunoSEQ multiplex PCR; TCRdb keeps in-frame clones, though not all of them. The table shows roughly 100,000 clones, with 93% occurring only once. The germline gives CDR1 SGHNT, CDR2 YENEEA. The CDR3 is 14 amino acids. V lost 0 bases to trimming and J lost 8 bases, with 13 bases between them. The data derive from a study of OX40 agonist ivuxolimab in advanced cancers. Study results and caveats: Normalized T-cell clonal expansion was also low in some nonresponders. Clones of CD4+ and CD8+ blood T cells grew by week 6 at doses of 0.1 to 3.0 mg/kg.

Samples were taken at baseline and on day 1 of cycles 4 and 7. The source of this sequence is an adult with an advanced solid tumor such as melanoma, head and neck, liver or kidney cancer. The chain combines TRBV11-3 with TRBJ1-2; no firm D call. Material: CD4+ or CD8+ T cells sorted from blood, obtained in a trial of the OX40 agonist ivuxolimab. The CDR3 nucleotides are TGTGCCAGCAGCTTAGATATGCAGGTGGGCGGCTACACCTTC. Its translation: CASSLDMQVGGYTF. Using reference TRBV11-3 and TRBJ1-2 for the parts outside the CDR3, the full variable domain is EAGVVQSPRYKIIEKKQPVAFWCNPISGHNTLYWYLQNLGQGPELLIRYENEEAVDDSQLPKDRFSAERLKGVDSTLKIQPAELGDSAVYLCASSLDMQVGGYTFGSGTRLTVV.